Following are 25 T cell receptor beta chains from one sample sequenced in a study of blood T cell repertoires in COVID-19. Only in-frame clones appear in the TCRdb table, and some are missing; sequencing was by immunoSEQ multiplex PCR. The data hold about 290,000 clones, with 75% to 90% observed a single time. The specimen sequenced was PBMCs or T cells enriched from blood (not recorded which). These receptors were obtained from a woman between 40 and 50 years old who had recovered from COVID-19.

V and J are TRBV21-1 and TRBJ2-7; TRBD2 is taken as the D call from the table, unchecked against the DNA. TRBV21-1 constitutes a pseudogene. There are 16 residues in the CDR3. The CDR3 is CASSKAGAREVHEQYF. Written as DNA, the CDR3 is TGTGCCAGCAGCAAAGCTGGTGCGAGGGAGGTACACGAGCAGTACTTC.

This chain links TRBV5-1 with TRBJ1-4; D is unclear. Germline V lookup: CDR1 SGHRS, CDR2 YFSETQ. V dropped 4 bases and J dropped 5 bases, with 21 bases sitting between them. CDR3 length: 17 amino acids. The DNA of the CDR3 is TGCGCCAGCAGCCGTAACCCCAATAGTTTAAAGAATGAAAAACTGTTTTTT. Amino acids: CASSRNPNSLKNEKLFF.

This clone was observed a single time. J is TRBJ1-2 and V is TRBV12-3 or TRBV12-4; D may be TRBD1 (6 bases). Trimming removed 5 bases at V and 8 bases at J, with 15 bases between. CDR3 length: 13 amino acids. The CDR3 DNA follows: TGTGCCAGCAGTCTACAGGGAGTTGGAGGCTACACCTTC. Encoded protein: CASSLQGVGGYTF.

This clone was counted between two and nine times. CDR3 DNA: TGTGCCAGCAGCCAACGGACAAGGTTTAATTCACCCCTCCACTTT. Protein: CASSQRTRFNSPLHF. The chain uses TRBV21-1 and TRBJ1-6; the listed D gene, TRBD1, was not tested against the DNA. TRBV21-1 is a documented pseudogene. The CDR3 totals 15 residues.

The sample holds one count of this clone. This chain uses TRBV11-2 with TRBJ1-2; D gene ambiguous. CDR1 and CDR2 from the germline V gene are SGHAT and FQNNGV. The CDR3 sequence is 14 residues long. V was clipped by 1 base and J by 8 bases, with 14 bases between them. The CDR3 DNA is TGTGCCAGCAGCTTAGGGGAGACACGTAACGGCTACACCTTC. Protein: CASSLGETRNGYTF.

The V and J genes are TRBV5-1 and TRBJ1-1; TRBD1 matches at 10 bases. In germline, CDR1 is SGHRS, CDR2 YFSETQ. J was trimmed by 6 bases and V by 4 bases; bases with no gene match: 12. The CDR3 length is 16 residues. The CDR3 sequence is CASSAGTGVLGAEAFF. The CDR3 nucleotides read TGCGCCAGCAGCGCGGGGACAGGGGTCTTAGGGGCTGAAGCTTTCTTT.

The chain combines TRBV5-1 with TRBJ1-2; the D gene is possibly TRBD1 (6 bases). This CDR3 contains 15 residues. With 0 bases removed from V and 4 bases from J, the gap between germline ends came to 13 bases. CDR1 and CDR2 (germline): SGHRS, YFSETQ. The CDR3, as DNA: TGCGCCAGCAGCTTGGACCGGACAGAGAGCTATGGCTACACCTTC. Translated: CASSLDRTESYGYTF.

Only a few counts were recorded for this clone. The chain is built from TRBV19 and TRBJ1-2; possible D gene TRBD1, 6 bases. Trimming removed 4 bases from V and 4 bases from J, with 13 bases in between. The CDR3 covers 14 residues. The germline gives CDR1 LNHDA, CDR2 SQIVND (reference sequence). The CDR3 is CASSTQQGGYGYTF. CDR3 DNA sequence: TGTGCCAGTAGTACTCAACAGGGCGGCTATGGCTACACCTTC. Combining the CDR3 with reference TRBV19 and TRBJ1-2 gives the whole variable domain DGGITQSPKYLFRKEGQNVTLSCEQNLNHDAMYWYRQDPGQGLRLIYYSQIVNDFQKGDIAEGYSVSREKKESFPLTVTSAQKNPTAFYLCASSTQQGGYGYTFGSGTRLTVV.

The genes are TRBV2 and TRBJ2-5, with a possible D match to TRBD2 (5 bases). Germline CDR1 SNHLY, CDR2 FYNNEI. V gave up 7 bases and J gave up 2 bases, with 8 bases separating them. This CDR3 has 12 residues. As DNA, the CDR3 is TGTGCCAGCACAGCGGCGCAAGAGACCCAGTACTTC. As protein: CASTAAQETQYF.

CDR3 sequence (DNA): TGTGCCAGCAGCGTAGCCTCTGTACTAGCCAATGAGCAGTTCTTC. Translation: CASSVASVLANEQFF. The chain links TRBV9 to TRBJ2-1; D perhaps matches TRBD2 (6 bases). From germline, CDR1 is SGDLS and CDR2 YYNGEE. CDR3 size: 15 residues. With 0 bases removed from V and 6 bases from J, the gap between germline ends came to 13 bases.

This chain joins TRBV4-2 and TRBJ1-1, with 9 nucleotides matching TRBD1. The germline CDR1 and CDR2 sequences are LGHNA and YNFKEQ. This CDR3 region has 15 residues. J lost 4 bases, V lost 4 bases, and 7 bases had no gene match. Here the CDR3 reads CASSPRTGVPTEAFF. CDR3 nucleotides: TGTGCCAGCAGCCCCAGGACAGGGGTTCCCACTGAAGCTTTCTTT.

The chain recombines TRBV5-1 with TRBJ2-4, with a weak D call TRBD1 (5 bases). V was trimmed by 0 bases and J by 9 bases, leaving 13 bases between them. Germline CDR1 and CDR2: SGHRS and YFSETQ. CDR3 length: 14 residues. CDR3: CASSLEVGRGIQYF. The CDR3 bases are TGCGCCAGCAGCTTGGAAGTGGGAAGGGGCATTCAGTACTTC.

This chain links TRBV5-1 with TRBJ2-5; TRBD1 aligns across 8 bases. The J segment lost 4 bases and the V segment lost 4 bases, leaving 6 bases of the junction unmatched. This CDR3 comprises 14 residues. The germline V gene has CDR1 SGHRS and CDR2 YFSETQ. CDR3 protein: CASSPQGAGETQYF. As DNA, the CDR3 is TGCGCCAGCAGCCCCCAGGGGGCAGGAGAGACCCAGTACTTC.

The rearrangement uses TRBV6-5 and TRBJ1-2; 9 bases are shared with TRBD1. The length of the CDR3 is 14 residues. Germline V gene data show CDR1 as MNHEY and CDR2 as SVGAGI. Trimming took 7 bases from V and 2 from J; bases not matched to a gene: 5. The CDR3 region is CASTNRGQNYGYTF. The CDR3 coding sequence is TGTGCCAGCACCAACAGGGGGCAGAACTATGGCTACACCTTC.

This chain connects TRBV20-1 to TRBJ2-7, with 9 bases lining up with TRBD1. Germline CDR1 DFQATT, CDR2 SNEGSKA (reference sequence). Germline trimming cut 3 bases from V and 4 bases from J; bases unmatched to any gene: 10. The CDR3 extends over 15 amino acids. The CDR3 sequence is CSASPGQGLRYEQYF. The CDR3, as DNA: TGCAGTGCTAGTCCGGGACAGGGTTTGAGGTACGAGCAGTACTTC.

The rearrangement uses TRBV3-1 (or the pseudogene TRBV3-2) and TRBJ2-5, with D perhaps matching TRBD2 (5 bases). The CDR3 contains 13 residues. Germline V gives CDR1 LGHDT, CDR2 YNNKEL (reference sequence). V dropped 1 base and J dropped 4 bases, with 7 bases sitting between them. The CDR3 loop is CASSQVGRETQYF. The CDR3 DNA is TGTGCCAGCAGCCAAGTAGGGAGAGAGACCCAGTACTTC.

The J gene is TRBJ1-2, the V gene TRBV7-2, with D unclear. This CDR3 spans 15 amino acids. Deletions cut 0 bases from V and 8 bases from J, with 16 bases between. Per germline, CDR1 SGHTA and CDR2 FQGNSA. CDR3 region: CASSLASTALRGYTF. CDR3 nucleotide sequence: TGTGCCAGCAGCTTAGCCAGTACAGCTCTCCGGGGCTACACCTTC. The full variable domain, its missing parts supplied by reference TRBV7-2 and TRBJ1-2, is GAGVSQSPSNKVTEKGKDVELRCDPISGHTALYWYRQSLGQGLEFLIYFQGNSAPDKSGLPSDRFSAERTGGSVSTLTIQRTQQEDSAVYLCASSLASTALRGYTFGSGTRLTVV.

The CDR3 coding sequence is TGTGCCATGGGGGGACAGACTTACGGGGCCAACGTCCTGACTTTC. Protein product: CAMGGQTYGANVLTF. This chain joins TRBV10-3 and TRBJ2-6; tentatively, D is TRBD1 (7 bases). The germline gives CDR1 ENHRY, CDR2 SYGVKD. The CDR3 is 15 amino acids. The V end was cut by 9 bases, the J end by 4 bases, with 16 bases between.

The gene calls are TRBV7-2 and TRBJ1-2; TRBD1 matches at 8 bases. V trimming: 1 base; J trimming: 4 bases; junction bases outside the gene matches: 5. The CDR3 contains 15 residues. Germline V CDR1 and CDR2: SGHTA, FQGNSA. CDR3 DNA: TGTGCCAGCAGCTTAGGGACAGGGATTTTCTATGGCTACACCTTC. As protein: CASSLGTGIFYGYTF.

This clone was seen only once. The genes are TRBV7-2 and TRBJ1-2; 7 nucleotides align to TRBD1. The CDR3 contains 14 residues. Germline CDR1 reads SGHTA; CDR2 reads FQGNSA. J was trimmed by 6 bases and V by 5 bases; bases with no gene match: 9. This CDR3 is CASSPVTGNHGYTF. The CDR3 DNA is TGTGCCAGCAGCCCCGTGACAGGGAACCATGGCTACACCTTC.

This clone was observed a handful of times. The rearrangement links TRBV4-1 to TRBJ2-7, with 11 positions matching TRBD1. CDR1 is MGHRA and CDR2 is YSYEKL in the germline V gene. V shed 0 bases and J 10 bases; nucleotides not matched to a gene: 8. The length of the CDR3 is 15 residues. The CDR3 region has the DNA TGCGCCAGCAGCCAAGAAGGGACAGGGGGAGTAGGCCAGTACTTC. Translation: CASSQEGTGGVGQYF.

The CDR3 is CASSVDRGEQYF. The DNA for the CDR3 is TGTGCCAGCAGCGTAGACAGGGGCGAGCAGTACTTC. J is TRBJ2-7 and V is TRBV9, with TRBD1 matching 7 bases. The CDR3 spans 12 residues. CDR1 is SGDLS, CDR2 YYNGEE, per germline. The trim removed 0 bases at V and 6 bases at J, leaving 0 bases unmatched.

V is TRBV5-1 and J is TRBJ1-3, with 11 bases fitting TRBD1. CDR1 SGHRS and CDR2 YFSETQ come from the germline V gene. Trimming removed 4 bases from V and 3 bases from J; junction bases left unmatched: 6. This CDR3 has 16 residues. CDR3 residues: CASSEGTGGFGNTIYF. The CDR3 nucleotides read TGCGCCAGCAGCGAAGGGACAGGGGGTTTTGGAAACACCATATATTTT.

J is TRBJ2-7 and V is TRBV25-1; tentatively, D is TRBD2 (6 bases). This CDR3 contains 12 residues. The V and J ends lost 5 bases and 5 bases respectively, with 10 bases between them. Germline CDR1 MGHDK, CDR2 SYGVNS. The CDR3 DNA follows: TGTGCCAGCAGTAGGAGGGCTAACGAGCAGTACTTC. This translates into CASSRRANEQYF.

The chain employs TRBV4-3 and TRBJ1-5; no definite D call. Trimming stripped 2 bases from V and 7 bases from J, with 9 bases between. The V gene's germline CDR1 is LGHNA and CDR2 YSLEER. There are 13 residues in the CDR3. CDR3 coding DNA: TGCGCCAGCAGCCAAAGGCTAGCGCAGCCCCAGCATTTT. Protein product: CASSQRLAQPQHF.